These 5 T cell receptor beta chains originate from one sample sequenced in a study of cytomegalovirus exposure and HLA in healthy donors (dated by TCRdb to about 2017). Libraries came from the immunoSEQ multiplex PCR assay. TCRdb mirrors the immuneACCESS table, restricted to in-frame sequences. Some clones are absent from its copies; in checked studies, under half trace to an unresolved V gene, and the reason for the others is unknown. This sample is represented by some 140,000 clones; about 88% of them were singletons. Of the sample, about 9.9% falls within the top ten clones. Sequenced material: PBMCs. These receptors originate from a woman between 18 and 29 years old in good health and CMV-seropositive.

This chain links TRBV28 with TRBJ2-5; D unresolved. The CDR3 spans 12 residues. CDR1 is MDHEN, CDR2 SYDVKM, per germline. V shed 5 bases and J shed 5 bases, with 9 bases lying between them. CDR3 nucleotides: TGTGCCAGCAGTCACGCGTTGGAGACCCAGTACTTC. As protein: CASSHALETQYF. Full variable domain (missing parts from reference TRBV28 and TRBJ2-5): DVKVTQSSRYLVKRTGEKVFLECVQDMDHENMFWYRQDPGLGLRLIYFSYDVKMKEKGDIPEGYSVSREKKERFSLILESASTNQTSMYLCASSHALETQYFGPGTRLLVL.

The chain is built from TRBV4-1 and TRBJ1-1; the match to TRBD1 covers 7 bases. Germline V gene data show CDR1 as MGHRA and CDR2 as YSYEKL. The ends lost 1 base at V and 0 bases at J; junction bases unmatched: 2. The CDR3 runs 15 residues. DNA for the CDR3: TGCGCCAGCAGCCAAGGGGACAGTATGAACACTGAAGCTTTCTTT. This translates into CASSQGDSMNTEAFF.

The rearrangement links TRBV7-2 to TRBJ2-7; TRBD2 agrees at 9 bases. Germline CDR1 reads SGHTA; CDR2 reads FQGNSA. CDR3 size: 18 residues. V shed 8 bases, J shed 2 bases, and the junction held 19 bases outside the gene matches. CDR3: CASGGVSTAGGLTYEQYF. DNA for the CDR3: TGTGCCAGCGGCGGGGTATCGACCGCGGGGGGGCTTACCTACGAGCAGTACTTC.

The chain has TRBV19 and TRBJ2-1, with 11 bases that match TRBD1. This CDR3 has 17 residues. After removal of 6 bases from V and 5 bases from J, the junction contained 12 bases not matched to a gene. CDR1 is LNHDA and CDR2 is SQIVND in the germline V gene (reference sequence). The CDR3 DNA reads TGTGCCAGTAGCCCTTCGTTGGGACAGGGGGTCAACAATGAGCAGTTCTTC. Its translation is CASSPSLGQGVNNEQFF.

The chain uses TRBV2 and TRBJ1-2; possibly TRBD1 for D (5 bases). CDR1 is SNHLY, CDR2 FYNNEI, per germline. The V gene lost 7 bases and the J gene lost 4 bases, with 19 bases spanning the gap. This CDR3 comprises 15 residues. CDR3 loop: CASNPNVGGSYGYTF. For the CDR3, the DNA is TGTGCCAGCAACCCTAACGTGGGGGGATCCTATGGCTACACCTTC.